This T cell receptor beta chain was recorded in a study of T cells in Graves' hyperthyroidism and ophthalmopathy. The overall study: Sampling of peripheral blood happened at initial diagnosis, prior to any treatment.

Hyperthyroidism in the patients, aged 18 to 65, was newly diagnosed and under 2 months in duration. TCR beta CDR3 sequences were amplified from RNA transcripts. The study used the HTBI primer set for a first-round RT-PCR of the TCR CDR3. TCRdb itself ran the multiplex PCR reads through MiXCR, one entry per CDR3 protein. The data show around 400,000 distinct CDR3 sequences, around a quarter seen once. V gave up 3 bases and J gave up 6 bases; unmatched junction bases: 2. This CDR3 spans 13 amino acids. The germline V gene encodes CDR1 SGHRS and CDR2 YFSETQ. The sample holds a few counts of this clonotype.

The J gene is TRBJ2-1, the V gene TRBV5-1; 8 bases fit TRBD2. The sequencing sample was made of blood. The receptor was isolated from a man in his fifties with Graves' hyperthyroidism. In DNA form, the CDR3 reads TGCGCCAGCAGCTCGACTAGCGCCAATGAGCAGTTCTTC. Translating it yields CASSSTSANEQFF.